The 12 T cell receptor beta chains listed next were all sequenced from one sample in a study of blood T cell repertoires in COVID-19. Sequenced by immunoSEQ multiplex PCR; TCRdb stores in-frame clones only, minus some. Of 150,000 to 200,000 clones detected, 85% appear once; the ten largest clones hold over 3%. Sequencing was performed on peripheral blood. Receptor source: a human donor with acute or convalescent COVID-19. The donor label of this sample is uncertain.

The CDR3 loop reads CASSPGSGGRYTGELFF. The CDR3 DNA follows: TGTGCCAGCAGTCCCGGAAGCGGGGGAAGGTACACCGGGGAGCTGTTTTTT. The J gene is TRBJ2-2, the V gene TRBV27, with TRBD2 matching 8 bases. Unmatched junction bases numbered 11, after V lost 5 bases and J lost 3 bases. From germline, CDR1 is MNHEY and CDR2 SMNVEV (reference sequence). This CDR3 contains 17 residues.

This chain uses TRBV11-3 with TRBJ2-3; TRBD2 agrees at 12 bases. In germline, CDR1 is SGHNT, CDR2 YENEEA. The CDR3 length is 18 residues. The V segment lost 5 bases and the J segment 1 base; nucleotides outside the gene matches: 10. CDR3 loop: CASSRVLAGGRGTDTQYF. CDR3 DNA sequence: TGTGCCAGCAGCCGCGTCCTAGCGGGGGGGCGGGGCACAGATACGCAGTATTTT.

J is TRBJ2-4 and V is TRBV28, with 8 positions matching TRBD1. J gave up 6 bases and V 5 bases, and 9 bases lay outside the gene matches. The CDR3 has 15 residues. Germline CDR1 is MDHEN and CDR2 is SYDVKM. CDR3 nucleotides: TGTGCCAGCAGTCCCCCCAGGGGGCTCGGAAACATTCAGTACTTC. As protein: CASSPPRGLGNIQYF.

This chain connects TRBV6-1 to TRBJ1-4; a possible D gene is TRBD1 (6 bases). Trimming pared 1 base from V and 7 bases from J, leaving 10 bases between. CDR1 and CDR2 (germline): MNHNS, SASEGT. This CDR3 is built from 14 residues. The DNA for the CDR3 is TGTGCCAGCAGTGAAGGGACAGTGGGTGAAAAACTGTTTTTT. This translates into CASSEGTVGEKLFF.

On this clone itself: Other DNA sequences of this sample code for an identical CDR3. The genes are TRBV27 and TRBJ1-5; TRBD1 matches at 7 bases. The V gene end was trimmed by 3 bases and the J gene end by 7 bases; junction bases not matched to a gene: 3. The germline gives CDR1 MNHEY, CDR2 SMNVEV (reference sequence). There are 13 residues in the CDR3. Written as DNA, the CDR3 is TGTGCCAGCAGTTTGGCAGGGGGACAGCCCCAGCATTTT. It encodes CASSLAGGQPQHF.

V is TRBV18 and J is TRBJ1-1, with unresolved D. This CDR3 is built from 13 residues. Trimming cost V 3 bases and J 1 base, with 6 bases left between them. CDR1 is KGHSH and CDR2 is LQKENI in the germline V gene. CDR3 nucleotide sequence: TGTGCCAGCTCACCCCCCCAGAACACTGAAGCTTTCTTT. It translates to CASSPPQNTEAFF.

The chain carries TRBV2 and TRBJ1-4; D is unclear. Per germline, CDR1 SNHLY and CDR2 FYNNEI. This CDR3 is 14 amino acids long. V lost 6 bases and J 7 bases, leaving 15 bases between the germline ends. The CDR3 region has the DNA TGTGCCAGCAGCTTGGAACGGCGGGGTGAAAAACTGTTTTTT. Encoded protein: CASSLERRGEKLFF.

The V and J genes are TRBV27 and TRBJ1-1; 7 nucleotides match TRBD1. The ends lost 4 bases at V and 1 base at J; junction bases unmatched: 6. CDR1 and CDR2 from the germline V gene are MNHEY and SMNVEV (reference sequence). The CDR3 extends over 15 amino acids. CDR3 residues: CASSSGGTANTEAFF. The CDR3 DNA is TGTGCCAGCAGTTCCGGAGGGACAGCGAACACTGAAGCTTTCTTT.

This chain connects TRBV30 to TRBJ1-2; D is uncertain. The germline CDR1 and CDR2 sequences are GTSNPN and SVGIG (reference sequence). V lost 0 bases and J 8 bases, leaving 7 bases between the germline ends. The CDR3 covers 11 residues. CDR3 sequence: CAWSVSIGYTF. CDR3 coding DNA: TGTGCCTGGAGTGTATCTATAGGCTACACCTTC. The complete variable domain, with remaining parts taken from reference TRBV30 and TRBJ1-2, reads SQTIHQWPATLVQPVGSPLSLECTVEGTSNPNLYWYRQAAGRGLQLLFYSVGIGQISSEVPQNLSASRPQDRQFILSSKKLLLSDSGFYLCAWSVSIGYTFGSGTRLTVV.

The DNA of the CDR3 is TGTGCCACCAGCAGATTAACGGGACAGGCCTTCTCTGGAAACACCATATATTTT. This codes for CATSRLTGQAFSGNTIYF. This rearrangement joins TRBV15 to TRBJ1-3; 8 bases fit TRBD1. This CDR3 spans 18 amino acids. The J segment lost 0 bases and the V segment lost 2 bases, leaving 9 bases of the junction unmatched. The germline V gene encodes CDR1 LNHNV and CDR2 YYDKDF (reference sequence).

This rearrangement joins TRBV3-1 (or the pseudogene TRBV3-2) to TRBJ2-7, with 9 bases identical to TRBD1. CDR1 LGHDT and CDR2 YNNKEL come from the germline V gene (reference sequence). The V and J ends lost 2 bases and 2 bases, in that order; junction bases with no gene match: 4. The CDR3 is 15 amino acids. CDR3 nucleotides: TGTGCCAGCAGCCAACGGGGACAGGGTACCTACGAGCAGTACTTC. This gives the protein CASSQRGQGTYEQYF.

The gene calls are TRBV4-1 and TRBJ1-2; the match to TRBD1 covers 7 bases. CDR1 and CDR2 from the germline V gene are MGHRA and YSYEKL. Losses at the gene ends were 3 bases for V and 4 bases for J; bases not matched to a gene: 11. The CDR3 extends over 16 amino acids. CDR3 amino acids: CASSHPGGTAVYGYTF. The CDR3 DNA is TGCGCCAGCAGCCATCCCGGCGGGACAGCGGTCTATGGCTACACCTTC.